This entry is about one T cell receptor beta chain. Its antigen is unidentified. The data originate from a study of T cell clonotyping in hematopoietic cell transplantation. Study-wide findings and caveats: Pathologically expanded recipient clonotypes increased progressively from day 30 to day 180 as diversity fell. Higher Inverse Simpson Index values in graft donor and pretransplant recipient predicted broader posttransplant TCR diversity. At the given depth, recipient repertoires were over 95% de novo clonotypes. Cells were unsorted, so CD4 and CD8 contributions were not separated.

TCRdb's table, derived via immunoSEQ multiplex PCR, lists solely in-frame clones and lacks some. Among tens of thousands of clones, less than 95% were seen once, and the ten largest hold approximately 0.8%. Trimming took 4 bases from V and 3 from J, leaving 16 bases between them. Germline V lookup: CDR1 SGHRS, CDR2 YFSETQ. This CDR3 is 15 amino acids long. The chain recombines TRBV5-1 with TRBJ2-5, with a weak D call TRBD1 (5 bases). The sequence was obtained from a woman aged 45-59 years in good health. Some clones in this sample may be carry-over from other donors' samples. The specimen sequenced was peripheral blood mononuclear cells. CDR3 sequence (DNA): TGCGCCAGCAGCCCCAGGGCTAGGTCCGAAGAGACCCAGTACTTC. It specifies CASSPRARSEETQYF.